What follows are 5 T cell receptor beta chains derived from one specimen sequenced in a study of blood T cell repertoires in COVID-19. The table came from immunoSEQ multiplex PCR; TCRdb's copy has only in-frame clones and leaves some out. The sample records approximately 210,000 clones, 65% to 90% being singletons. Input material: PBMCs or T cells enriched from blood (not recorded which). The receptors here all came from a woman in her forties or fifties with acute COVID-19.

The chain is built from TRBV23-1 and TRBJ2-2, with a possible D match to TRBD2 (6 bases). TRBV23-1 is marked as an open reading frame, function uncertain. The CDR3 covers 17 residues. V was shortened by 2 bases and J by 0 bases, with 13 bases between the two germline ends. The CDR3 DNA is TGCGCCAGCAGTCAAAGTGGTGGAGGGCCGAACACCGGGGAGCTGTTTTTT. This encodes CASSQSGGGPNTGELFF.

The chain combines TRBV29-1 with TRBJ2-5, with D maybe TRBD1 (6 bases). The ends were cut back, 4 bases at V and 3 bases at J, with 12 bases in the middle. This CDR3 contains 13 residues. From germline, CDR1 is SQVTM and CDR2 ANQGSEA. CDR3 region: CSVASGQKETQYF. The CDR3 bases are TGCAGCGTTGCCTCCGGACAGAAAGAGACCCAGTACTTC.

For the CDR3, the DNA is TGTGCCAGCAGGCCAAACCGGGGACAGGGGGGAAATGAGCAGTTCTTC. Encoded protein: CASRPNRGQGGNEQFF. The chain has TRBV28 and TRBJ2-1, with TRBD1 matching 11 bases. V lost 6 bases to trimming and J lost 7 bases; unmatched junction nucleotides: 11. The CDR3 sequence is 16 residues long. The V gene's germline CDR1 is MDHEN and CDR2 SYDVKM.

CDR3 amino acids: CASGQWADNEKLFF. The CDR3, as DNA: TGTGCCAGTGGACAGTGGGCAGATAATGAAAAACTGTTTTTT. This chain uses TRBV6-5 with TRBJ1-4; D may be TRBD1 (6 bases). The V end was cut by 9 bases, the J end by 4 bases, with 15 bases between. Germline V lookup: CDR1 MNHEY, CDR2 SVGAGI. The CDR3 has 14 amino acids.

Worth noting for this clone: The same CDR3 also results from other DNA sequences found in this sample. The CDR3 DNA is TGTGCCAGTAGCCCGGGACTAGCGGGAGCCTACGAGCAGTACTTC. Its translation: CASSPGLAGAYEQYF. The chain recombines TRBV19 with TRBJ2-7, with 14 positions matching TRBD2. Germline CDR1 reads LNHDA; CDR2 reads SQIVND (reference sequence). The CDR3 consists of 15 residues. Trimming cost V 6 bases and J 2 bases; bases outside gene matches: 3. The complete variable domain, with remaining parts taken from reference TRBV19 and TRBJ2-7, reads DGGITQSPKYLFRKEGQNVTLSCEQNLNHDAMYWYRQDPGQGLRLIYYSQIVNDFQKGDIAEGYSVSREKKESFPLTVTSAQKNPTAFYLCASSPGLAGAYEQYFGPGTRLTVT.